This TCR beta chain originates from a study of blood T cells in healthy people across ages. A second PCR of about 7 to 12 cycles used a sample-barcoded 5' primer and a J-beta primer mix. The template-switch adaptor, which had 12 random nucleotides, put a tag on each cDNA molecule. TCRdb processed the 5' RACE reads anew with MiXCR; each CDR3 protein has one entry. This table has 1.5 million to 2 million distinct CDR3 sequences, less than 50% appearing once. This CDR3 has 16 residues. Trimming shortened V by 0 bases and J by 4 bases, and 15 bases separated the two germline ends. The germline V gene has CDR1 LGHNA and CDR2 YSLEER.

This chain connects TRBV4-3 to TRBJ1-2; D is unresolved. The specimen was blood. The receptor was isolated from a woman in her forties in good health. The CDR3 region has the DNA TGCGCCAGCAGCCAAGATCTGACGGGGTCCTCCTATGGCTACACCTTC. This encodes CASSQDLTGSSYGYTF.